This TCR beta chain was captured by sequencing in a study of spatial heterogeneity in lung cancer. Study-level background: Alpha-chain detections were consistently fewer than beta-chain detections among the sequences.

Looked up from germline, CDR1 is KGHDR and CDR2 is SFDVKD. Deletions cut 3 bases from V and 9 bases from J, with 17 bases between. The CDR3 totals 15 residues. TCRdb reprocessed the 5' RACE reads with MiXCR, giving one entry per CDR3 protein. Of 10,000 to 15,000 distinct CDR3 sequences in the sample, about 4% were seen once. The time point is: sample taken at primary tumor resection. This clonotype was recorded a few times. The starting material was PBMCs, obtained at surgery. The source of this sequence is a male donor with early-stage non-small cell lung cancer. The chain combines TRBV24-1 with TRBJ2-1; perhaps TRBD2 as D (5 bases). The CDR3 nucleotides read TGTGCCACCAGTGATGGGCAGACGGGAAAAGGTGAGCAGTTCTTC. Protein product: CATSDGQTGKGEQFF.